These 15 T cell receptor beta chains came from one sample sequenced in a study of T cells in Graves' hyperthyroidism and ophthalmopathy. RNA transcripts served as the template for amplifying TCR beta CDR3 regions. TCR CDR3 underwent first-round RT-PCR with the HTBI primer set. TCRdb passed the multiplex PCR reads through MiXCR, listing each CDR3 protein once. The data contain fewer than 600,000 distinct CDR3 sequences, around 13% of them singletons. Sample: blood. These receptors all come from a woman between 40 and 50 years old with Graves' hyperthyroidism.

This clonotype has only a few counts. The chain employs TRBV18 and TRBJ2-3, with D maybe TRBD1 (6 bases). Germline V lookup: CDR1 KGHSH, CDR2 LQKENI. V was trimmed by 3 bases and J by 3 bases, leaving 16 bases between them. The CDR3 spans 16 residues. The CDR3 DNA reads as TGTGCCAGCTCACCGAACCGGGCAGGGGCGACAGATACGCAGTATTTT. Amino acids: CASSPNRAGATDTQYF.

This clonotype came up once. The rearrangement links TRBV12-3 or TRBV12-4 to TRBJ1-3, with 10 bases identical to TRBD1. This CDR3 spans 15 amino acids. The junction had 5 bases not matched to a gene; V was cut back by 5 bases and J by 4 bases. The CDR3 here is CASSTGTGEGNTIYF. The DNA for the CDR3 is TGTGCCAGCAGTACCGGGACAGGGGAAGGAAACACCATATATTTT.

A few counts support this clonotype. The chain links TRBV20-1 to TRBJ1-4, with 7 positions matching TRBD1. Trimming at V came to 0 bases and at J to 4 bases, leaving 5 bases not matched to a gene. CDR3 length: 15 residues. The germline CDR1 and CDR2 sequences are DFQATT and SNEGSKA (reference sequence). CDR3 in amino acids: CSARELAGGNEKLFF. The CDR3 bases are TGCAGTGCTAGAGAGTTGGCAGGGGGTAATGAAAAACTGTTTTTT.

This clonotype was found many times. The rearrangement links TRBV20-1 to TRBJ1-1; D call uncertain. Germline loops: CDR1 DFQATT, CDR2 SNEGSKA (reference sequence). Trimming left V 0 bases short and J 0 bases short, with 11 bases between. This CDR3 region has 15 residues. The CDR3 region is CSARDLARVNTEAFF. As DNA, the CDR3 is TGCAGTGCTAGAGATCTGGCTAGGGTGAACACTGAAGCTTTCTTT.

In this sample, this clonotype turned up many times. V and J are TRBV6-5 and TRBJ1-6, with 8 nucleotides matching TRBD1. There are 15 residues in the CDR3. Germline assignment: CDR1 MNHEY and CDR2 SVGAGI. V gave up 2 bases and J gave up 7 bases; unmatched junction bases: 4. The CDR3 DNA follows: TGTGCCAGCAGTTACCGTAGACAGGGGAATTCACCCCTCCACTTT. Encoded protein: CASSYRRQGNSPLHF.

This clonotype was detected a few times. The chain uses TRBV12-3 or TRBV12-4 and TRBJ2-1; D is possibly TRBD2 (6 bases). V was trimmed by 5 bases and J by 10 bases, leaving 24 bases between them. This CDR3 comprises 16 residues. CDR3 amino acids: CASSQTWGVADVEQFF. The CDR3 nucleotides are TGTGCCAGCAGTCAAACCTGGGGGGTAGCGGACGTCGAGCAGTTCTTC.

This sequence joins TRBV7-2 and TRBJ1-3; TRBD1 aligns across 7 bases. V shed 5 bases, J shed 2 bases, and the junction held 9 bases outside the gene matches. Per germline, CDR1 SGHTA and CDR2 FQGNSA. This CDR3 has 16 residues. CDR3 sequence (DNA): TGTGCCAGCAGCGCCTTCAGGGGGTCGGCTGGAAACACCATATATTTT. This translates into CASSAFRGSAGNTIYF.

Many counts were recorded for this clonotype. V and J are TRBV20-1 and TRBJ2-7, with D possibly TRBD2 on 5 matching bases. The germline V gene has CDR1 DFQATT and CDR2 SNEGSKA (reference sequence). This CDR3 is built from 13 residues. The V gene lost 6 bases and the J gene lost 5 bases, with 17 bases spanning the gap. CDR3 coding DNA: TGCAGTGCCGACGGTCGGGGATCCAACGAGCAGTACTTC. Translating gives CSADGRGSNEQYF.

This clonotype occurred many times. The V call is TRBV5-6, the J call TRBJ2-1, with TRBD1 as a possible D gene (6 bases). The V gene's germline CDR1 is SGHDT and CDR2 YYEEEE. The germline V and J ends were trimmed by 5 bases and 5 bases, with 14 bases remaining between them. This CDR3 is 14 amino acids long. CDR3 DNA: TGTGCCAGCAGGGACCGGGACACTCACAATGAGCAGTTCTTC. Protein product: CASRDRDTHNEQFF.

This clonotype showed up many times. The genes are TRBV30 and TRBJ2-3; TRBD1 or TRBD2 may be the D gene (6 bases each). The CDR3 extends over 12 amino acids. Trimming pared 3 bases from V and 4 bases from J, leaving 8 bases between. CDR1 and CDR2 (germline): GTSNPN, SVGIG (reference sequence). As DNA, the CDR3 is TGTGCCTGGAGGGGGGGCGCAGATACGCAGTATTTT. Translated: CAWRGGADTQYF.

The V and J genes are TRBV6-1 and TRBJ2-5, with TRBD2 matching over 10 bases. J lost 5 bases, V lost 5 bases, and 11 bases had no gene match. Germline V gene data show CDR1 as MNHNS and CDR2 as SASEGT. This CDR3 is built from 16 residues. In DNA form, the CDR3 reads TGTGCCAGCAGTTATTCTAGCGGGAGTGGCAGGGAGACCCAGTACTTC. Translating gives CASSYSSGSGRETQYF.

The table lists this clonotype with many counts. Here the CDR3 reads CSVVSRMTPREQYF. The CDR3 nucleotides read TGCAGCGTTGTATCTCGAATGACACCCCGGGAGCAGTACTTC. This chain links TRBV29-1 with TRBJ2-7; D call uncertain. Trimming left V 4 bases short and J 7 bases short, with 20 bases between. This CDR3 contains 14 residues. From germline, CDR1 is SQVTM and CDR2 ANQGSEA.

As DNA, the CDR3 is TGTGCCAGCAGTTTAGCCAGCGGGAGTCTTTCAGAGACCCAGTACTTC. This gives the protein CASSLASGSLSETQYF. The chain recombines TRBV27 with TRBJ2-5; 8 nucleotides match TRBD2. The trim removed 2 bases at V and 4 bases at J, leaving 9 bases unmatched. The CDR3 totals 16 residues. Germline V lookup: CDR1 MNHEY, CDR2 SMNVEV (reference sequence).

The table lists this clonotype with many counts. This chain uses TRBV30 with TRBJ1-2; possibly TRBD1 for D (5 bases). The CDR3 consists of 12 residues. The V end was cut by 0 bases, the J end by 8 bases, with 10 bases between. CDR1 is GTSNPN and CDR2 is SVGIG in the germline V gene (reference sequence). CDR3 coding DNA: TGTGCCTGGAGTGTATGGGGCCGGGGCTACACCTTC. It translates to CAWSVWGRGYTF.

The gene calls are TRBV6-1 and TRBJ1-5; D unclear. This CDR3 is built from 16 residues. V lost 0 bases and J 1 base, leaving 10 bases between the germline ends. Per germline, CDR1 MNHNS and CDR2 SASEGT. The CDR3 sequence is CASSEASQMSNQPQHF. The CDR3 bases are TGTGCCAGCAGTGAAGCTTCGCAGATGAGCAATCAGCCCCAGCATTTT.